This T cell receptor (beta chain) was documented in a study of HIV-infected patients and healthy controls. Study findings and constraints: With just sixteen HIV-infected individuals processed, the findings' generality was considered strongly limited. CMV-associated CDR3s mostly grew nonsignificantly during therapy, while HIV-associated CDR3s declined significantly. Healthy controls carried many MAIT alpha-chain CDR3s, while HIV+ repertoires had few.

No cell fractionation was done, so the repertoire covers all unsorted peripheral blood T cells. This clonotype qualifies as medium-sized (0.01 to 0.1%). No antigen is known for it. Around 0.5 ug RNA was reverse transcribed with alpha and beta constant-region primers. Alpha and beta chain libraries were made separately by chain-specific third strand synthesis with multiplexing indices. A 5' RACE adapter with a random hexamer and the SP2 primer site was joined to cDNA. TCRdb re-called the 5' RACE reads with MiXCR, one entry per CDR3 protein. The repertoire includes over 10,000 distinct CDR3 sequences, 5% to 5.5% of them detected once, and 3% to 4.5% sits in the top ten. This TCR was sampled from an adult in good health. The sequencing input was blood.

CDR3 DNA: TGTGCCAGCAACTTGGGGATGAACACTGAAGCTTTCTTT. Its protein is CASNLGMNTEAFF. The J gene is TRBJ1-1, the V gene TRBV11-2; D is undetermined. Germline lookup yields CDR1 SGHAT and CDR2 FQNNGV. Trimming stripped 7 bases from V and 0 bases from J, with 9 bases between. The CDR3 loop spans 13 amino acids.